This entry features one T cell receptor beta chain sequence. Genomic DNA acted as the template from which TCR beta VDJ combination and CDR3 sequence profiling were carried out. TCRdb redid the calling of the reads with MiXCR, one entry per CDR3 protein. The sample lists around 230,000 distinct CDR3 sequences, 61% occurring once. There are 15 residues in the CDR3. CDR1 and CDR2 from the germline V gene are DFQATT and SNEGSKA (reference sequence). V trimming: 1 base; J trimming: 2 bases; junction bases outside the gene matches: 8. The data are from a study of CD8+CD57+ T cells in acquired aplastic anemia.

Sequencing was performed on sorted CD4+, CD8+, or CD8+CD57+ T cells (not recorded which) from PBMCs. This clonotype was obtained from a human donor in good health. The chain recombines TRBV20-1 with TRBJ2-7, with 7 bases fitting TRBD1. This CDR3 is CSARGGQVRAYEQYF. The CDR3 DNA is TGCAGTGCTAGAGGCGGACAGGTCAGGGCCTACGAGCAGTACTTC.